The 10 T cell receptor beta chains in this list originate from one sample, sequenced in a study of glioma-infiltrating T cells after dendritic cell vaccination listed by TCRdb under 2016. The library was built by means of the immunoSEQ multiplex PCR assay. TCRdb retrieved this table from immuneACCESS and kept in-frame rearrangements only. Not all clones are present; in checked studies, unresolved V genes account for under half, and no reason is known for the remainder. The sample data list about 90,000 clones, and around 83% of these were observed just once. Under 7% of the sample comes from the top ten. The intended sense of this specimen's time point label: after dendritic cell vaccination, including at tumor progression/relapse. The sample was blood, taken after dendritic cell vaccination. These receptors came from a human donor with glioblastoma.

This chain joins TRBV6-6 and TRBJ2-3, with TRBD1 identical over 7 bases. The CDR3 contains 15 residues. Losses at the gene ends were 2 bases for V and 1 base for J; bases not matched to a gene: 3. CDR1 is MNHNY, CDR2 SVGAGI, per germline (reference sequence). In DNA, the CDR3 is TGTGCCAGCAGTTACGAGGGGGCAGGCACAGATACGCAGTATTTT. Protein sequence: CASSYEGAGTDTQYF.

V is TRBV7-8 and J is TRBJ2-5; 7 bases are a match to TRBD1. The CDR3 is made up of 14 amino acids. The V segment lost 2 bases and the J segment 2 bases; nucleotides outside the gene matches: 2. Per the germline V gene, CDR1 is SGHVS and CDR2 is FQNEAQ. The CDR3 spells CASSLSGQQETQYF. The CDR3 DNA reads TGTGCCAGCAGCTTATCGGGACAGCAAGAGACCCAGTACTTC.

V usage is TRBV11-2 and J usage is TRBJ2-7; D is unresolved. From germline, CDR1 is SGHAT and CDR2 FQNNGV. The CDR3 runs 13 residues. V gave up 0 bases and J gave up 4 bases, with 7 bases separating them. The CDR3 loop is CASSLDTVYEQYF. CDR3 bases: TGTGCCAGCAGCTTAGACACGGTTTACGAGCAGTACTTC.

This chain connects TRBV15 to TRBJ1-5, with D possibly matching TRBD1 (6 bases). The germline V gene has CDR1 LNHNV and CDR2 YYDKDF (reference sequence). The CDR3 covers 19 residues. V was clipped by 0 bases and J by 0 bases, with 18 bases between them. This CDR3 reads CATSRDVIERGNSNQPQHF. DNA of the CDR3: TGTGCCACCAGCAGAGATGTGATCGAGAGGGGGAATAGCAATCAGCCCCAGCATTTT.

The chain joins TRBV27 to TRBJ1-2; possible D gene TRBD1, 5 bases. CDR1 is MNHEY, CDR2 SMNVEV, per germline (reference sequence). Trimming left V 0 bases short and J 8 bases short, with 10 bases between. CDR3 size: 13 residues. The CDR3 here is CASSLSGAGGYTF. CDR3 sequence (DNA): TGTGCCAGCAGTTTATCAGGGGCAGGGGGCTACACCTTC.

Only one count was recorded for this clone. The V call is TRBV5-6, the J call TRBJ2-1, with 9 bases matching TRBD2. The V and J ends lost 0 bases and 9 bases, in that order; junction bases with no gene match: 10. The germline CDR1 and CDR2 sequences are SGHDT and YYEEEE. The CDR3 extends over 16 amino acids. CDR3 nucleotide sequence: TGTGCCAGCAGCTTGGCCGATCCTAGCGGGGTTCTTGAGCAGTTCTTC. This sequence encodes CASSLADPSGVLEQFF.

This clone has a single count. The chain couples TRBV9 to TRBJ2-1, with D hard to call. Trimming left V 2 bases short and J 4 bases short, with 7 bases between. The CDR3 runs to 13 residues. Germline-derived CDR1 and CDR2 are SGDLS and YYNGEE. The CDR3 loop is CASSVGQYNEQFF. The CDR3 bases are TGTGCCAGCAGCGTGGGCCAATACAATGAGCAGTTCTTC.

The chain carries TRBV19 and TRBJ2-7, with D tentatively TRBD1 (5 bases). Germline V gene sequence: CDR1 LNHDA, CDR2 SQIVND (reference sequence). Trimming removed 4 bases from V and 5 bases from J, with 18 bases in between. There are 15 residues in the CDR3. The CDR3: CASSNTRVIQHEQYF. The CDR3, as DNA: TGTGCCAGTAGTAATACCAGGGTAATCCAACACGAGCAGTACTTC. The full variable domain, rest sourced from reference TRBV19 and TRBJ2-7, is DGGITQSPKYLFRKEGQNVTLSCEQNLNHDAMYWYRQDPGQGLRLIYYSQIVNDFQKGDIAEGYSVSREKKESFPLTVTSAQKNPTAFYLCASSNTRVIQHEQYFGPGTRLTVT.

This chain uses TRBV12-5 with TRBJ2-4; 8 positions agree with TRBD2. The CDR3 has 13 amino acids. CDR1 is LGHNT and CDR2 is FRNRAP in the germline V gene. Trimming removed 6 bases from V and 9 bases from J; junction bases left unmatched: 7. CDR3 region: CASGWTGGSIQYF. Written as DNA, the CDR3 is TGTGCTAGTGGCTGGACGGGGGGGAGCATTCAGTACTTC.

V and J are TRBV4-3 and TRBJ2-4; 10 bases are a match to TRBD2. Germline V gives CDR1 LGHNA, CDR2 YSLEER. V lost 0 bases to trimming and J lost 12 bases; unmatched junction nucleotides: 8. CDR3 length equals 15 residues. The CDR3 DNA reads as TGCGCCAGCAGCCAAGATGGGAGCGGGGGGGCGGCTCAGTACTTC. As protein: CASSQDGSGGAAQYF.